One and the same sample provided the 32 T cell receptor beta chains below, sequenced in a study of cytomegalovirus exposure and HLA in healthy donors. PCR employed 60 Vbeta and 13 Jbeta primers. Produced via immunoSEQ multiplex PCR; TCRdb's table is partial and in-frame only. The table includes 80,000 or so clones, 63% detected once. The sample was PBMCs. The receptors here all came from a man between 25 and 39 years old in good health and CMV-seropositive.

This clone appeared a single time. The chain recombines TRBV5-4 with TRBJ2-5; D may be TRBD2 (6 bases). Germline assignment: CDR1 SGHNT and CDR2 YYREEE (reference sequence). V was cut by 1 base and J by 4 bases, with 11 bases left in between. This CDR3 is 14 amino acids long. CDR3 sequence (DNA): TGTGCCAGCAGCTTGATGGGTAGCGGAGAGACCCAGTACTTC. Amino acids: CASSLMGSGETQYF.

This clone was detected a few times. The chain recombines TRBV25-1 with TRBJ2-7; D is possibly TRBD1 (6 bases). The CDR3 is 13 amino acids. CDR1 and CDR2 from the germline V gene are MGHDK and SYGVNS. Trimming shortened V by 10 bases and J by 0 bases, and 13 bases separated the two germline ends. CDR3 residues: CATQGHHSYEQYF. CDR3 DNA sequence: TGTGCCACTCAGGGACACCACTCCTACGAGCAGTACTTC.

V and J are TRBV6-4 and TRBJ2-3; a weak D match, TRBD2 (6 bases). The CDR3 consists of 14 residues. V was clipped by 5 bases and J by 5 bases, with 14 bases between them. Germline V gene sequence: CDR1 MRHNA, CDR2 SNTAGT. The CDR3 is CASSPRLGEDTQYF. The CDR3 DNA follows: TGTGCCAGCAGTCCACGACTAGGGGAAGATACGCAGTATTTT.

This clone was counted a few times. The chain employs TRBV18 and TRBJ1-2; 7 bases fit TRBD1. The junction had 5 bases not matched to a gene; V was cut back by 8 bases and J by 2 bases. Per germline, CDR1 KGHSH and CDR2 LQKENI. The CDR3 totals 13 residues. CDR3 loop: CASTRQGNYGYTF. CDR3 DNA: TGTGCCAGCACCCGACAGGGCAACTATGGCTACACCTTC.

This clone turned up a few times. This chain connects TRBV5-4 to TRBJ1-2; D remains ambiguous. The CDR3 runs to 16 residues. V was clipped by 3 bases and J by 5 bases, with 20 bases between them. Germline V gene sequence: CDR1 SGHNT, CDR2 YYREEE (reference sequence). In DNA form, the CDR3 reads TGTGCCAGCAGCTCGATACAGTGGAACGACCAATATGGCTACACCTTC. Translation: CASSSIQWNDQYGYTF.

V gene TRBV11-2 combines with J gene TRBJ2-7; the match to TRBD1 covers 11 bases. The CDR3 is 16 amino acids. Germline-derived CDR1 and CDR2 are SGHAT and FQNNGV. The junction had 7 bases not matched to a gene; V was cut back by 1 base and J by 5 bases. CDR3 bases: TGTGCCAGCAGCTTAGGAGGGACAGGGGGATTTCACGAGCAGTACTTC. Encoded protein: CASSLGGTGGFHEQYF.

V usage is TRBV4-1 and J usage is TRBJ1-2; 7 bases match TRBD1. In germline, CDR1 is MGHRA, CDR2 YSYEKL. With V trimmed by 0 bases and J by 8 bases, 15 bases remained unmatched. This CDR3 region has 17 residues. The CDR3, as DNA: TGCGCCAGCAGCCAAGAGTCGGCAGGGGGTCTACTACTGGGCTACACCTTC. Its protein is CASSQESAGGLLLGYTF.

This rearrangement joins TRBV9 to TRBJ1-4; unclear D gene. The CDR3 runs 17 residues. Germline V gene sequence: CDR1 SGDLS, CDR2 YYNGEE. Trimming stripped 0 bases from V and 2 bases from J, with 14 bases between. CDR3 loop: CASSVGEGAATNEKLFF. The CDR3 DNA sequence: TGTGCCAGCAGCGTAGGAGAGGGAGCGGCGACTAATGAAAAACTGTTTTTT.

V usage is TRBV11-3 and J usage is TRBJ2-2; 10 bases agree with TRBD2. The germline V gene has CDR1 SGHNT and CDR2 YENEEA. J was trimmed by 7 bases and V by 6 bases; bases with no gene match: 5. CDR3 length: 14 amino acids. The CDR3 reads CASSPIAGGGELFF. Here the CDR3 DNA reads TGTGCCAGCAGTCCGATAGCGGGAGGCGGGGAGCTGTTTTTT. Variable domain in full (rest from reference TRBV11-3 and TRBJ2-2): EAGVVQSPRYKIIEKKQPVAFWCNPISGHNTLYWYLQNLGQGPELLIRYENEEAVDDSQLPKDRFSAERLKGVDSTLKIQPAELGDSAVYLCASSPIAGGGELFFGEGSRLTVL.

This clone was counted a few times. The genes are TRBV28 and TRBJ1-1; 7 positions agree with TRBD1. CDR1 and CDR2 (germline): MDHEN, SYDVKM. The CDR3 spans 13 residues. Trimming at V came to 11 bases and at J to 1 base, leaving 7 bases not matched to a gene. For the CDR3, the DNA is TGTGCCCTCCAGGGGGGAAAGAACACTGAAGCTTTCTTT. It is translated as CALQGGKNTEAFF.

This rearrangement joins TRBV5-1 to TRBJ2-1; 11 positions match TRBD1. Germline V gene sequence: CDR1 SGHRS, CDR2 YFSETQ. The CDR3 runs to 15 residues. The V gene end was trimmed by 4 bases and the J gene end by 4 bases; junction bases not matched to a gene: 4. The CDR3 loop reads CASSPGQGAYNEQFF. CDR3 in DNA: TGCGCCAGCAGCCCAGGACAGGGGGCGTACAATGAGCAGTTCTTC.

The V call is TRBV5-1, the J call TRBJ2-7, with D perhaps TRBD2 (7 bases). Trimming shortened V by 0 bases and J by 7 bases, and 20 bases separated the two germline ends. This CDR3 contains 16 residues. Germline values: CDR1 SGHRS, CDR2 YFSETQ. CDR3: CASSLGAQRDNSEQYF. The CDR3, as DNA: TGCGCCAGCAGCTTGGGAGCCCAGCGGGACAACTCTGAGCAGTACTTC.

This clone was detected only a few times. The chain combines TRBV7-9 with TRBJ2-3; weak D call: TRBD2 (6 bases). The V gene's germline CDR1 is SEHNR and CDR2 FQNEAQ (reference sequence). V lost 3 bases to trimming and J lost 1 base, with 8 bases between them. The CDR3 length is 14 residues. The CDR3 spells CASSFSSGTDTQYF. CDR3 DNA sequence: TGTGCCAGCAGCTTTTCTAGCGGCACAGATACGCAGTATTTT.

V usage is TRBV6-6 and J usage is TRBJ1-2, with D possibly matching TRBD1 (6 bases). The CDR3 covers 13 residues. From germline, CDR1 is MNHNY and CDR2 SVGAGI (reference sequence). With 6 bases removed from V and 4 bases from J, the gap between germline ends came to 12 bases. CDR3 coding DNA: TGTGCCAGCAGACAGCCGGACAGCTATGGCTACACCTTC. Its translation is CASRQPDSYGYTF.

The J gene is TRBJ2-3, the V gene TRBV9; unclear D gene. Trimming shortened V by 0 bases and J by 4 bases, and 9 bases separated the two germline ends. The CDR3 length is 14 residues. Germline assignment: CDR1 SGDLS and CDR2 YYNGEE. CDR3 in DNA: TGTGCCAGCAGCGTAGCTCCTCTTCCAGATACGCAGTATTTT. Protein: CASSVAPLPDTQYF.

The rearrangement joins TRBV10-3 to TRBJ1-5, with unresolved D. Trimming took 6 bases from V and 3 from J, leaving 12 bases between them. Germline V gene data show CDR1 as ENHRY and CDR2 as SYGVKD. The CDR3 extends over 14 amino acids. In DNA, the CDR3 is TGTGCCATCAGGGCCGCGGGGTACAATCAGCCCCAGCATTTT. It translates to CAIRAAGYNQPQHF.

J is TRBJ1-1 and V is TRBV12-5; unclear D gene. CDR1 LGHNT and CDR2 FRNRAP come from the germline V gene. CDR3 length: 13 amino acids. The V end lost 5 bases, the J end lost 11 bases, and 18 bases lay between the germline ends. The CDR3 DNA is TGTGCTAGTGGTCCCCCGCAGGTGATGTTGGCTTTCTTT. It specifies CASGPPQVMLAFF.

As to this clone: The junction departs from the called germline gene at one end, perhaps through a read error. The chain joins TRBV7-9 to TRBJ1-1, with D possibly TRBD1 on 6 matching bases. The CDR3 contains 12 residues. The germline V gene encodes CDR1 SEHNR and CDR2 FQNEAQ (reference sequence). CDR3 nucleotides: TGTTCCAGCAGCCGAAGGGGGATGCGGGCTTTCTTT. Its translation: CSSSRRGMRAFF.

This chain joins TRBV7-3 and TRBJ2-3; D may be TRBD2 (7 bases). The CDR3 has 17 amino acids. Trimming took off 5 bases at V and 5 bases at J, with 23 bases between the two ends. Germline CDR1 is SGHTA and CDR2 is FQGTGA. The CDR3 region is CASSPSPGAGEGDTQYF. The CDR3, as DNA: TGTGCCAGCAGCCCCAGCCCGGGGGCGGGGGAGGGAGATACGCAGTATTTT.

The CDR3 here is CASSLTGGENTEAFF. The CDR3 coding sequence is TGTGCCAGCAGCTTGACAGGGGGCGAGAACACTGAAGCTTTCTTT. The V call is TRBV5-5, the J call TRBJ1-1; 9 positions match TRBD1. The CDR3 runs 15 residues. The germline CDR1 and CDR2 sequences are SGHKS and YYEKEE (reference sequence). Trimming removed 1 base from V and 1 base from J; junction bases left unmatched: 2.

The V and J genes are TRBV6-1 and TRBJ1-3; TRBD1 aligns across 8 bases. The germline V gene has CDR1 MNHNS and CDR2 SASEGT. V lost 6 bases to trimming and J lost 4 bases; unmatched junction nucleotides: 8. This CDR3 spans 15 amino acids. CDR3 amino acids: CASRTGVFAGNTIYF. CDR3 nucleotide sequence: TGTGCCAGCAGGACAGGGGTATTTGCCGGAAACACCATATATTTT.

The genes are TRBV28 and TRBJ1-6; D gene unclear. The CDR3 sequence is 17 residues long. V was trimmed by 1 base and J by 10 bases, leaving 20 bases between them. Germline lookup yields CDR1 MDHEN and CDR2 SYDVKM. Here the CDR3 DNA reads TGTGCCAGCAGTTTATTGGCGGAGACGGGATTTACCTCACCCCTCCACTTT. Residues: CASSLLAETGFTSPLHF.

This clone was observed once. The chain couples TRBV7-2 to TRBJ2-7; the D gene is possibly TRBD2 (5 bases). The CDR3 has 14 amino acids. CDR1 SGHTA and CDR2 FQGNSA come from the germline V gene. Deletions cut 6 bases from V and 0 bases from J, with 12 bases between. The CDR3 reads CASSSSGISYEQYF. CDR3 sequence (DNA): TGTGCCAGCAGTTCGTCGGGAATCTCCTACGAGCAGTACTTC. Full variable domain (rest looked up from reference TRBV7-2 and TRBJ2-7): GAGVSQSPSNKVTEKGKDVELRCDPISGHTALYWYRQSLGQGLEFLIYFQGNSAPDKSGLPSDRFSAERTGGSVSTLTIQRTQQEDSAVYLCASSSSGISYEQYFGPGTRLTVT.

The chain recombines TRBV28 with TRBJ2-3; 8 nucleotides agree with TRBD2. Germline CDR1 is MDHEN and CDR2 is SYDVKM. The CDR3 consists of 17 residues. V shed 8 bases and J 3 bases; nucleotides not matched to a gene: 16. The CDR3 loop is CASLTQGIGGATDTQYF. As DNA, the CDR3 is TGTGCCAGCCTAACCCAGGGTATCGGGGGGGCAACAGATACGCAGTATTTT.

The V gene is TRBV28, the J gene TRBJ1-1, with 9 bases fitting TRBD1. CDR1 is MDHEN and CDR2 is SYDVKM in the germline V gene. The CDR3 sequence is 14 residues long. V dropped 2 bases and J dropped 6; count of bases not matched to a gene: 4. The CDR3 loop is CASSLNRGRSEAFF. The CDR3 bases are TGTGCCAGCAGTTTAAACAGGGGGCGATCTGAAGCTTTCTTT. The complete variable domain, with remaining parts taken from reference TRBV28 and TRBJ1-1, reads DVKVTQSSRYLVKRTGEKVFLECVQDMDHENMFWYRQDPGLGLRLIYFSYDVKMKEKGDIPEGYSVSREKKERFSLILESASTNQTSMYLCASSLNRGRSEAFFGQGTRLTVV.

The chain combines TRBV28 with TRBJ2-4; D is unresolved. The CDR3 has 14 residues. Trimming pared 5 bases from V and 4 bases from J, leaving 12 bases between. Germline CDR1 MDHEN, CDR2 SYDVKM. CDR3 amino acids: CASSRPLTKNIQYF. CDR3 sequence (DNA): TGTGCCAGCAGTCGTCCATTGACAAAAAACATTCAGTACTTC.

V gene TRBV7-2 combines with J gene TRBJ2-2; TRBD2 matches 8 bases. The V segment lost 6 bases and the J segment 0 bases; nucleotides outside the gene matches: 6. The CDR3 is made up of 16 amino acids. Germline V gene lookup returns CDR1 SGHTA and CDR2 FQGNSA. This CDR3 is CASRLRGAANTGELFF. CDR3 nucleotide sequence: TGTGCCAGCAGATTGCGGGGGGCAGCGAACACCGGGGAGCTGTTTTTT.

In nucleotides, the CDR3 is TGTGCCAGCTCACCACCGAATCGCGGGTCTCCCCGCCAGTTACAGCAGTTCTTC. It specifies CASSPPNRGSPRQLQQFF. The chain carries TRBV18 and TRBJ2-1; D is possibly TRBD2 (5 bases). V was trimmed by 0 bases and J by 11 bases, leaving 26 bases between them. Looked up from germline, CDR1 is KGHSH and CDR2 is LQKENI. The CDR3 consists of 18 residues.

The chain uses TRBV28 and TRBJ2-4; 7 bases line up with TRBD1. Germline assignment: CDR1 MDHEN and CDR2 SYDVKM. Trimming removed 1 base from V and 4 bases from J; junction bases left unmatched: 13. CDR3 length equals 18 residues. The CDR3 loop reads CASSLLRQGVGPKNIQYF. CDR3 coding DNA: TGTGCCAGCAGTTTATTACGACAGGGCGTAGGACCGAAAAACATTCAGTACTTC.

This clone was seen only a few times. The V call is TRBV19, the J call TRBJ2-7, with D uncertain. There are 14 residues in the CDR3. The V end was cut by 1 base, the J end by 2 bases, with 9 bases between. The germline V gene encodes CDR1 LNHDA and CDR2 SQIVND (reference sequence). DNA of the CDR3: TGTGCCAGTAGTATAGGGTCTACGGCCTACGAGCAGTACTTC. Amino acid sequence: CASSIGSTAYEQYF.

J is TRBJ2-7 and V is TRBV6-1; D is perhaps TRBD2 (5 bases). Trimming took 7 bases from V and 2 from J, leaving 9 bases between them. In germline, CDR1 is MNHNS, CDR2 SASEGT. The CDR3 sequence is 12 residues long. The CDR3 DNA reads as TGTGCCAGCATCCGGGGAACCTACGAGCAGTACTTC. Protein product: CASIRGTYEQYF.

This chain joins TRBV5-1 and TRBJ2-3; 8 bases align to TRBD1. Germline V gene lookup returns CDR1 SGHRS and CDR2 YFSETQ. This CDR3 spans 14 amino acids. The V gene end was trimmed by 0 bases and the J gene end by 7 bases; junction bases not matched to a gene: 4. The CDR3 sequence is CASSLGQGSNTQYF. In DNA form, the CDR3 reads TGCGCCAGCAGCTTGGGACAGGGGTCAAATACGCAGTATTTT.